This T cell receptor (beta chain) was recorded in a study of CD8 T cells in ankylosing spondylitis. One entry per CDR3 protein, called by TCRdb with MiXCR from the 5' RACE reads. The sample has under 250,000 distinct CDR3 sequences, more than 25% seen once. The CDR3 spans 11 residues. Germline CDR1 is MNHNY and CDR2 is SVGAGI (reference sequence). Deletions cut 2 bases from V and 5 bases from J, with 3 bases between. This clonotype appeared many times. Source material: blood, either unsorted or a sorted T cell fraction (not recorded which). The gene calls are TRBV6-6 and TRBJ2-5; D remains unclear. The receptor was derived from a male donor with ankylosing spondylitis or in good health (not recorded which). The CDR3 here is CASSYVETQYF. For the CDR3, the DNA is TGTGCCAGCAGTTACGTGGAGACCCAGTACTTC.